The following is a TCR beta chain sequence with its context. The data stem from a study of blood T cell repertoires in COVID-19. Study in general: Whether acute or convalescent, the COVID-19 samples came from the United States, Italy and Spain. T cells, B-cell-depleted T cells, or PBMCs supplied cDNA or gDNA.

Per the study methods: Reference gene primer amplification gave estimated nucleated cell counts. TCRdb keeps only in-frame clones here, not all; method: immunoSEQ multiplex PCR. D and trimming were read from the DNA, whereas the V and J calls and clone size are those reported in that table. The top ten hold 3.5% to 4.5% of the sample, which has 120,000 or so clones, approximately 80% seen once. Trimming shortened V by 4 bases and J by 3 bases, and 10 bases separated the two germline ends. The CDR3 has 15 amino acids. CDR1 is SNHLY, CDR2 FYNNEI, per germline. Sequenced input: peripheral blood. The rearrangement joins TRBV2 to TRBJ2-6, with a possible D match to TRBD1 (6 bases). The source is a woman aged 45-65 years with acute or convalescent COVID-19. CDR3 amino acids: CASSGQVGGANVLTF. In DNA form, the CDR3 reads TGTGCCAGCAGTGGACAGGTGGGTGGGGCCAACGTCCTGACTTTC.